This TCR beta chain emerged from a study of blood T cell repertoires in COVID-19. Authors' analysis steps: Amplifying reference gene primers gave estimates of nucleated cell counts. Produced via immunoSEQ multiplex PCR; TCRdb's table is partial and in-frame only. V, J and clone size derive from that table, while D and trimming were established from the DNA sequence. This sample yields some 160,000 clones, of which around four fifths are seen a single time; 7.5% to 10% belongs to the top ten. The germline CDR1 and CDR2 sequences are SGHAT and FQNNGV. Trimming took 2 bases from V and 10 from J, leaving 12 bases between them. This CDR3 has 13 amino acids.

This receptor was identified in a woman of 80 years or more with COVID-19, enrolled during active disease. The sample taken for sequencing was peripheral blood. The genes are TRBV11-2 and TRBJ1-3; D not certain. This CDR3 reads CASSLSAPETIYF. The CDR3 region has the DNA TGTGCCAGCAGCTTATCCGCCCCAGAAACCATATATTTT. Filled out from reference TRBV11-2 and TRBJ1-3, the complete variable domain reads EAGVAQSPRYKIIEKRQSVAFWCNPISGHATLYWYQQILGQGPKLLIQFQNNGVVDDSQLPKDRFSAERLKGVDSTLKIQPAKLEDSAVYLCASSLSAPETIYFGEGSWLTVV.